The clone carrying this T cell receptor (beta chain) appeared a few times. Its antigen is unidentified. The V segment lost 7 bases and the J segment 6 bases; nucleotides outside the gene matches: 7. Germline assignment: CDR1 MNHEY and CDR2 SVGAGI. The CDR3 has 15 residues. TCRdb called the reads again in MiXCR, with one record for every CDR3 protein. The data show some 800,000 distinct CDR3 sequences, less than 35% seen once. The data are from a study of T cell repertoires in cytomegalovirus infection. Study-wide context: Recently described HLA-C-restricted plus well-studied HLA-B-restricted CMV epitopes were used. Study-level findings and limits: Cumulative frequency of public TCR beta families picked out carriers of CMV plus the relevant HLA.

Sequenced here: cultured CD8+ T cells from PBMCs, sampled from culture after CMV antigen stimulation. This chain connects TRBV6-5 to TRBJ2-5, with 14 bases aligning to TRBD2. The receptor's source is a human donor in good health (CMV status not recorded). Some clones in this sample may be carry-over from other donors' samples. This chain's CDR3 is CASIGLAGGGKTQYF. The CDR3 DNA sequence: TGTGCCAGCATCGGACTAGCGGGGGGAGGGAAGACCCAGTACTTC.